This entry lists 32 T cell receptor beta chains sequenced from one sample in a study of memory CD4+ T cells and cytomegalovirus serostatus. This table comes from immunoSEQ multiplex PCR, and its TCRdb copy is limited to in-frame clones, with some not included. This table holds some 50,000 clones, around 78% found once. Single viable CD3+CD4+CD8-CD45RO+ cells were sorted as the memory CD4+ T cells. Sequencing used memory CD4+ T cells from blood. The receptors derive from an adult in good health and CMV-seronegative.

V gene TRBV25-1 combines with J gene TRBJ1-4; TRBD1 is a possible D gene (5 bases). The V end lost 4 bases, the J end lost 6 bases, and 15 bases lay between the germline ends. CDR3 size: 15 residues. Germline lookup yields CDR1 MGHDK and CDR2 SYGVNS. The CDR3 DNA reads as TGTGCCAGCAGTGCCCCCGGAGGGGCGGATGAAAAACTGTTTTTT. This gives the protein CASSAPGGADEKLFF.

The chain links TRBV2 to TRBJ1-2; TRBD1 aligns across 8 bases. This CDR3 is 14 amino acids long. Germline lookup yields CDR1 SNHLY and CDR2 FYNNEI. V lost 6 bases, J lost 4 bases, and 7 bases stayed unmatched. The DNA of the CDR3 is TGTGCCAGCAGAGAGACAGGGGTCTTCTATGGCTACACCTTC. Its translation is CASRETGVFYGYTF.

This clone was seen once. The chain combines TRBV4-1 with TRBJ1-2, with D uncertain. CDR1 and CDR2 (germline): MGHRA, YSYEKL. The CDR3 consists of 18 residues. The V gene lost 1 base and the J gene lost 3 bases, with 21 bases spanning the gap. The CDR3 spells CASSQGLLATPAYYGYTF. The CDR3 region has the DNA TGCGCCAGCAGCCAAGGCCTTTTGGCCACCCCCGCCTACTATGGCTACACCTTC.

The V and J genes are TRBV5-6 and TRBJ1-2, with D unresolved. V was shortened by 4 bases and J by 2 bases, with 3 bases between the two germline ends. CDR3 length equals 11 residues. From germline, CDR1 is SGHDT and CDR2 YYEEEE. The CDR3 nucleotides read TGTGCCAGCAGCCTGAACTATGGCTACACCTTC. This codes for CASSLNYGYTF.

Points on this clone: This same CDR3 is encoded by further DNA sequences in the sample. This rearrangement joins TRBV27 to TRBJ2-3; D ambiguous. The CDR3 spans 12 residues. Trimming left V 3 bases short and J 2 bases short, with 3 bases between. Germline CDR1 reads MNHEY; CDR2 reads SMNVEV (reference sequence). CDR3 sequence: CASSFSTDTQYF. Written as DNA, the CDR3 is TGTGCCAGCAGTTTCTCCACAGATACGCAGTATTTT.

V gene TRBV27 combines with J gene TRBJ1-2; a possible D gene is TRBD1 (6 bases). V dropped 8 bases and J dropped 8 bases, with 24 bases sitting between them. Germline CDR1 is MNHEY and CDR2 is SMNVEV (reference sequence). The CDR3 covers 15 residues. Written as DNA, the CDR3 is TGTGCCAGCCGTAAATCTGGGGGCGCAGACTCAGGCTACACCTTC. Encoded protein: CASRKSGGADSGYTF.

CDR3 DNA: TGTGCCACCAGCAGAGATGGCCGGGTAAGGGGCACTGAAGCTTTCTTT. It encodes CATSRDGRVRGTEAFF. V usage is TRBV15 and J usage is TRBJ1-1, with D possibly matching TRBD1 (5 bases). The CDR3 sequence is 16 residues long. The germline V gene has CDR1 LNHNV and CDR2 YYDKDF (reference sequence). The V and J ends lost 0 bases and 4 bases respectively, with 15 bases between them. Full variable domain (remainder filled in from reference TRBV15 and TRBJ1-1): DAMVIQNPRYQVTQFGKPVTLSCSQTLNHNVMYWYQQKSSQAPKLLFHYYDKDFNNEADTPDNFQSRRPNTSFCFLDIRSPGLGDTAMYLCATSRDGRVRGTEAFFGQGTRLTVV.

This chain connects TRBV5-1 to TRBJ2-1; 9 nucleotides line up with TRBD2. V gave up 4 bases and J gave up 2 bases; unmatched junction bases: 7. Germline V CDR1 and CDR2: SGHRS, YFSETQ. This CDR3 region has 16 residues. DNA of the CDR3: TGCGCCAGCAGCCCAGGGGCTAGCGGGGCCTACAATGAGCAGTTCTTC. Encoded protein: CASSPGASGAYNEQFF.

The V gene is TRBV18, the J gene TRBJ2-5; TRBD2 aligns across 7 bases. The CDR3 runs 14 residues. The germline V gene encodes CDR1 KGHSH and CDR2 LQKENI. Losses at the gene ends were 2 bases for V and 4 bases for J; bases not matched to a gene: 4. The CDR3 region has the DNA TGTGCCAGCTCACCAAAGGGCGGGGGAGAGACCCAGTACTTC. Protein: CASSPKGGGETQYF.

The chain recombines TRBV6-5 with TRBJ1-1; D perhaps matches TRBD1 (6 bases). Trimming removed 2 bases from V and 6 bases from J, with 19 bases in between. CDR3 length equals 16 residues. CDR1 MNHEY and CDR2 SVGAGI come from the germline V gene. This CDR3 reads CASSYLPGARRPEAFF. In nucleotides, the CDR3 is TGTGCCAGCAGTTACCTCCCGGGGGCGCGGAGACCTGAAGCTTTCTTT.

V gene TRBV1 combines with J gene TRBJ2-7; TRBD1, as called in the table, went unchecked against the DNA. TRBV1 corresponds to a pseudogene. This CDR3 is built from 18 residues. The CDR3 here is CTSSQEPPGTGGSYEQYF. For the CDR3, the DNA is TGCACCAGCAGCCAAGAGCCCCCCGGGACAGGGGGCTCCTACGAGCAGTACTTC.

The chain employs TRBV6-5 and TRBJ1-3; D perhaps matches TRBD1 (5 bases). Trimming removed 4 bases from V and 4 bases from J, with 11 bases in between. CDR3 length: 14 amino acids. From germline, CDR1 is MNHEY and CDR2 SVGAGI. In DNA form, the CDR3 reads TGTGCCAGCAGTTCCCGCAGGGCCGGAAACACCATATATTTT. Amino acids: CASSSRRAGNTIYF.

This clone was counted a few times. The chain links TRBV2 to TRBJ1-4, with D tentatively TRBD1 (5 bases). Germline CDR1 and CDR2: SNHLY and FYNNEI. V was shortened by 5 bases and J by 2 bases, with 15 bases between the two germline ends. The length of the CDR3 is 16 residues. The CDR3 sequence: CASSRGTRGTNEKLFF. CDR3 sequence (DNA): TGTGCCAGCAGTCGAGGGACGAGGGGCACTAATGAAAAACTGTTTTTT.

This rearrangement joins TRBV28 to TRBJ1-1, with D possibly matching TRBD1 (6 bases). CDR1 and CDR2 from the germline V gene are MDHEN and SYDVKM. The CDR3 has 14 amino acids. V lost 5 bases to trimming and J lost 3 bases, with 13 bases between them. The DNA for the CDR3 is TGTGCCAGCAGTGCACCGGGACACTACACTGAAGCTTTCTTT. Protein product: CASSAPGHYTEAFF.

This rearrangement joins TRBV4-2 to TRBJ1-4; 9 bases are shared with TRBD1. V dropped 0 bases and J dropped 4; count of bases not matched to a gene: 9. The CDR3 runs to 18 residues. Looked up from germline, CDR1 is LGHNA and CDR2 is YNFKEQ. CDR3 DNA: TGTGCCAGCAGCCAAGAAAAGACCCGGGGACAGGGTAATGAAAAACTGTTTTTT. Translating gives CASSQEKTRGQGNEKLFF.

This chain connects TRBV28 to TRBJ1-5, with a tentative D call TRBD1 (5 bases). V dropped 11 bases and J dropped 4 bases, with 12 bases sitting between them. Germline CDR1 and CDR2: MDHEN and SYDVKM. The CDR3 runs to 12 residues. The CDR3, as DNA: TGTGCCGGGGGACGGCCGAATCAGCCCCAGCATTTT. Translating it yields CAGGRPNQPQHF. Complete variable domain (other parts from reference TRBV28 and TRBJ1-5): DVKVTQSSRYLVKRTGEKVFLECVQDMDHENMFWYRQDPGLGLRLIYFSYDVKMKEKGDIPEGYSVSREKKERFSLILESASTNQTSMYLCAGGRPNQPQHFGDGTRLSIL.

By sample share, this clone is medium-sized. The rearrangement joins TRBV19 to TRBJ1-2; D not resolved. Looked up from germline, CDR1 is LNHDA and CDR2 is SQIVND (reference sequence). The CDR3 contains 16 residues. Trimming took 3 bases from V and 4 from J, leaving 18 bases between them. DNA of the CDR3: TGTGCCAGTAGTATCGAGCCCTCCCCGGGAGTCTATGGCTACACCTTC. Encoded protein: CASSIEPSPGVYGYTF.

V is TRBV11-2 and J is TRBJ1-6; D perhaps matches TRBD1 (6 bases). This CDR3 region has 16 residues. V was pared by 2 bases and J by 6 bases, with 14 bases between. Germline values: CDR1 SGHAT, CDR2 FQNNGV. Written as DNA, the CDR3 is TGTGCCAGCAGCTTACACGACGCAGGGGTTAATTCACCCCTCCACTTT. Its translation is CASSLHDAGVNSPLHF.

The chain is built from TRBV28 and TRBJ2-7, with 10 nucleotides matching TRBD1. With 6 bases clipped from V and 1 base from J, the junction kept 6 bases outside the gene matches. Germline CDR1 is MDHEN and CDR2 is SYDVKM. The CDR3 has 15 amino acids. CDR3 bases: TGTGCCAGCAGCCAGGACAGGGGGTTTTCCTACGAGCAGTACTTC. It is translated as CASSQDRGFSYEQYF.

The CDR3 bases are TGTGCCAGCAGCCAACGTAGACAGCAAGGGGCGCAAGAAGCTTTCTTT. Translation: CASSQRRQQGAQEAFF. The chain has TRBV14 and TRBJ1-1; TRBD1 is a possible D gene (5 bases). Trimming shortened V by 2 bases and J by 8 bases, and 21 bases separated the two germline ends. This CDR3 comprises 16 residues. CDR1 and CDR2 (germline): SGHDN, FVKESK.

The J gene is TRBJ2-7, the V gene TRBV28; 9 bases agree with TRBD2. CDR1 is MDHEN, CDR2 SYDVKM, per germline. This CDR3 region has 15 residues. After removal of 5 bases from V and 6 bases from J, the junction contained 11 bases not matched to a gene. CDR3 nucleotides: TGTGCCAGCAGTACGACGTATCTAGCGGGACGCGAGCAGTACTTC. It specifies CASSTTYLAGREQYF.

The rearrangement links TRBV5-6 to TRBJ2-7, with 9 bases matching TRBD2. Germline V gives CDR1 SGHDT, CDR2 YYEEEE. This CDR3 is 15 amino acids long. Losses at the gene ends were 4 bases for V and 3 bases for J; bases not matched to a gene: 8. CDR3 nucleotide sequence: TGTGCCAGCAGCCTGATAGCGGGGGCCCACTACGAGCAGTACTTC. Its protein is CASSLIAGAHYEQYF. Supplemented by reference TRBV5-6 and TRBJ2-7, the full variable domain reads DAGVTQSPTHLIKTRGQQVTLRCSPKSGHDTVSWYQQALGQGPQFIFQYYEEEERQRGNFPDRFSGHQFPNYSSELNVNALLLGDSALYLCASSLIAGAHYEQYFGPGTRLTVT.

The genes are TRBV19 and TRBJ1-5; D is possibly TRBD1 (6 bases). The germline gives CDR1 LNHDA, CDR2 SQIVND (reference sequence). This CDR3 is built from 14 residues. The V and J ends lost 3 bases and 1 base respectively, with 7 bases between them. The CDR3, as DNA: TGTGCCAGTAGTATCCAGGGGAGCAATCAGCCCCAGCATTTT. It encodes CASSIQGSNQPQHF.

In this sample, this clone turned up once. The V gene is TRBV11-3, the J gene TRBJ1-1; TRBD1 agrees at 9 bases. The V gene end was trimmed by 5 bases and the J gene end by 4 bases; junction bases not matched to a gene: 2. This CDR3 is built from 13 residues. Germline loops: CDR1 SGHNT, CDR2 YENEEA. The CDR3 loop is CASSQTGGTEAFF. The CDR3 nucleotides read TGTGCCAGCAGCCAGACAGGGGGCACTGAAGCTTTCTTT. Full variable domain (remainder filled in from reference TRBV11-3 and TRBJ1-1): EAGVVQSPRYKIIEKKQPVAFWCNPISGHNTLYWYLQNLGQGPELLIRYENEEAVDDSQLPKDRFSAERLKGVDSTLKIQPAELGDSAVYLCASSQTGGTEAFFGQGTRLTVV.

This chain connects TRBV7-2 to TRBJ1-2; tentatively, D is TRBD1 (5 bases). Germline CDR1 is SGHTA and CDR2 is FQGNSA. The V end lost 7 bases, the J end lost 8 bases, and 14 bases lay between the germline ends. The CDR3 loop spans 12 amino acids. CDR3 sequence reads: CASTIAQGGYTF. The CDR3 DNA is TGTGCCAGCACCATCGCTCAGGGCGGCTACACCTTC.

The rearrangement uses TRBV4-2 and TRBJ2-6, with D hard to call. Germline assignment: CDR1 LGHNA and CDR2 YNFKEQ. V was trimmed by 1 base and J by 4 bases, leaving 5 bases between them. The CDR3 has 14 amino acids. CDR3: CASSQVRGANVLTF. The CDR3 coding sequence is TGTGCCAGCAGCCAAGTGCGCGGGGCCAACGTCCTGACTTTC.

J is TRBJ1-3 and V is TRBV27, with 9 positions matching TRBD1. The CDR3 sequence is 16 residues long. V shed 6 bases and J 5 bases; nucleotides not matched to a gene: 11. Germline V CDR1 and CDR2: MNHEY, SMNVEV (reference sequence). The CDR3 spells CASRIEGQGARNTIYF. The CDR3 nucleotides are TGTGCCAGCAGAATAGAGGGACAGGGAGCCCGAAACACCATATATTTT.

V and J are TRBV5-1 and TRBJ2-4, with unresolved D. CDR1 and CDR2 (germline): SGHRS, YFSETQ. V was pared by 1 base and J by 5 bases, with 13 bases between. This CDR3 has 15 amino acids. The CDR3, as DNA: TGCGCCAGCAGCTTGATATCTGGGGTTCAAAACATTCAGTACTTC. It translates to CASSLISGVQNIQYF.

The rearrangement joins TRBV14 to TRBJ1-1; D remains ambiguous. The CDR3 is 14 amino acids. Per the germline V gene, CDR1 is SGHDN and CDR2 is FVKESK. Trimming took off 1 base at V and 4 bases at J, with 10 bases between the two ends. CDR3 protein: CASSQVKGGTEAFF. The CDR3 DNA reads TGTGCCAGCAGCCAAGTTAAGGGAGGCACTGAAGCTTTCTTT. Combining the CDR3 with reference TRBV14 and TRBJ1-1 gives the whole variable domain EAGVTQFPSHSVIEKGQTVTLRCDPISGHDNLYWYRRVMGKEIKFLLHFVKESKQDESGMPNNRFLAERTGGTYSTLKVQPAELEDSGVYFCASSQVKGGTEAFFGQGTRLTVV.

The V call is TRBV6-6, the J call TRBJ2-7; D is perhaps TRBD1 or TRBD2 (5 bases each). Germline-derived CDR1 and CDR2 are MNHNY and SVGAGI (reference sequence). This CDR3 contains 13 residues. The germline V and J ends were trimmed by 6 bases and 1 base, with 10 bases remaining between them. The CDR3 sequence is CASRGTDSYEQYF. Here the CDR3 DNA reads TGTGCCAGCAGAGGGACGGATTCCTACGAGCAGTACTTC.

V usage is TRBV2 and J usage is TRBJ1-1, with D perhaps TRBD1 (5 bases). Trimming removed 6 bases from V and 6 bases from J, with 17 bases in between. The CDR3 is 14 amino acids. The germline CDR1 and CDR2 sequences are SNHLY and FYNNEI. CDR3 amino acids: CASSLGEEGSEAFF. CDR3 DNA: TGTGCCAGCAGCCTAGGGGAGGAAGGGTCTGAAGCTTTCTTT.

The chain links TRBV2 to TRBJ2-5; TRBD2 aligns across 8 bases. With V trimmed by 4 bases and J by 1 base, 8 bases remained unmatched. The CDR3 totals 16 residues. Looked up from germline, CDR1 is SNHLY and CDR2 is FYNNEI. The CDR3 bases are TGTGCCAGCAGTGTGGCCGGCGGGAGGACCCAAGAGACCCAGTACTTC. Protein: CASSVAGGRTQETQYF.